This is a list of T cell receptor beta chains from one sample in a study of shared clonotypes between healthy human individuals. Clones were sequenced by immunoSEQ multiplex PCR, and TCRdb holds only the in-frame ones, with some missing. The sample holds about 1 million clones; about 74% are singletons and the top ten take about 1.5%. The sequencing sample was made of memory CD4+ T cells sorted from blood. The receptors come from a man aged 18 to 30 in good health. CDR3s include the opening cysteine and the closing phenylalanine or tryptophan. D genes are given only for firm matches. Where a row states a size, it is once, few, many or the class of an expanded clone; other rows omit it.

abundance: -; j_gene: TRBJ2-1; v_gene: TRBV30; d_gene: TRBD2; CDR3nt: TGTGCCTGGAGTGGTTATTCGGGACTAGCGGGAGGAAATGAGCAGTTCTTC; CDR3aa: CAWSGYSGLAGGNEQFF
abundance: once; j_gene: TRBJ2-1; v_gene: TRBV6-6; d_gene: -; CDR3nt: TGTGCCAGCAGACCTTCCGGGGCCAACTATGAGCAGTTCTTC; CDR3aa: CASRPSGANYEQFF
abundance: -; j_gene: TRBJ1-1; v_gene: TRBV7-8; d_gene: -; CDR3nt: TGTGCCAGCAGCTTTATTACAGCGAACACTGAAGCTTTCTTT; CDR3aa: CASSFITANTEAFF
abundance: once; j_gene: TRBJ2-2; v_gene: TRBV30; d_gene: -; CDR3nt: TGTGCCTGGATCCTAAGCGGATGGCAAGGGACCGGGGAGCTGTTTTTT; CDR3aa: CAWILSGWQGTGELFF
abundance: -; j_gene: TRBJ1-1; v_gene: TRBV7-6; d_gene: -; CDR3nt: TGTGCCAGCAGCCTAACAGGGAACACTGAAGCTTTCTTT; CDR3aa: CASSLTGNTEAFF
abundance: many; j_gene: TRBJ1-6; v_gene: TRBV5-5; d_gene: -; CDR3nt: TGTGCCAGCAGCTTGGTTTGGGATTCACCCCTCCACTTT; CDR3aa: CASSLVWDSPLHF
abundance: -; j_gene: TRBJ2-5; v_gene: TRBV30; d_gene: -; CDR3nt: TGTGCCTGGAGAAACATACTGGGGGAGCAGTACTTC; CDR3aa: CAWRNILGEQYF
abundance: -; j_gene: TRBJ1-1; v_gene: TRBV5-1; d_gene: -; CDR3nt: TGCGCCAGCTCCCAAGACAGCCGGTGGTGGGCTTTCTTT; CDR3aa: CASSQDSRWWAFF
abundance: -; j_gene: TRBJ2-7; v_gene: TRBV28; d_gene: -; CDR3nt: TGTGCCAGCAGCCCTGGTTTCGGGACCTCCTACGAGCAGTACTTC; CDR3aa: CASSPGFGTSYEQYF
abundance: -; j_gene: TRBJ1-2; v_gene: TRBV30; d_gene: -; CDR3nt: TGTGCCTGGAGAGTAATGTATCGAGGCGATGGCTACACCTTC; CDR3aa: CAWRVMYRGDGYTF
abundance: -; j_gene: TRBJ2-7; v_gene: TRBV5-1; d_gene: TRBD1; CDR3nt: TGCGCCAGCAGCATGACAGGGGAGCCCTACGAGCAGTACTTC; CDR3aa: CASSMTGEPYEQYF
abundance: -; j_gene: TRBJ2-2; v_gene: TRBV25-1; d_gene: -; CDR3nt: TGTGCCAGCCTTTCCGACACGAACACCGGGGAGCTGTTTTTT; CDR3aa: CASLSDTNTGELFF
abundance: -; j_gene: TRBJ1-5; v_gene: TRBV10-1; d_gene: TRBD1; CDR3nt: TGCGCCAGCAGTGAGTCGAGACAGGGGGGAGCCCAGCATTTT; CDR3aa: CASSESRQGGAQHF
abundance: few; j_gene: TRBJ1-6; v_gene: TRBV4-1; d_gene: -; CDR3nt: TGCGCCAGCAGCCAACCGGGTGGGAATTCACCCCTCCACTTT; CDR3aa: CASSQPGGNSPLHF
abundance: -; j_gene: TRBJ2-5; v_gene: TRBV5-6; d_gene: -; CDR3nt: TGTGCCAGCAATCCTCGGGCGGGGCCGGGAGAGACCCAGTACTTC; CDR3aa: CASNPRAGPGETQYF
abundance: -; j_gene: TRBJ2-2; v_gene: TRBV5-6; d_gene: -; CDR3nt: TGTGCCAGCAGCTCCTCGAGAGGCAGGGGCGGGGCCGGGGAGCTGTTTTTT; CDR3aa: CASSSSRGRGGAGELFF
abundance: -; j_gene: TRBJ2-6; v_gene: TRBV5-4; d_gene: TRBD2; CDR3nt: TGTGCCAGCAGCTTGGGCGCTAGCGGGGACTCTGGGGCCAACGTCCTGACTTTC; CDR3aa: CASSLGASGDSGANVLTF
abundance: once; j_gene: TRBJ1-5; v_gene: TRBV28; d_gene: -; CDR3nt: TGTGCCAGCAGCCTCCTACCAGGGCCGGTTAATCAGCCCCAGCATTTT; CDR3aa: CASSLLPGPVNQPQHF
abundance: -; j_gene: TRBJ2-1; v_gene: TRBV7-9; d_gene: TRBD1; CDR3nt: TGTGCCAGCAGCTGGGACAGGGGCGAGGATGAGCAGTTCTTC; CDR3aa: CASSWDRGEDEQFF
abundance: -; j_gene: TRBJ1-2; v_gene: TRBV4-2; d_gene: -; CDR3nt: TGTGCCAGCAGCCAAGCAGAGGGAGTCTATGGCTACACCTTC; CDR3aa: CASSQAEGVYGYTF
abundance: -; j_gene: TRBJ1-1; v_gene: TRBV30; d_gene: TRBD1; CDR3nt: TGTGCCTGCAACAGGGGACACACTGAAGCTTTCTTT; CDR3aa: CACNRGHTEAFF
abundance: -; j_gene: TRBJ2-3; v_gene: TRBV30; d_gene: TRBD2; CDR3nt: TGTGCCTGGAGTGGCGGACTAGCGGGGAGAGCCACAGATACGCAGTATTTT; CDR3aa: CAWSGGLAGRATDTQYF